These 29 T cell receptor beta chains originate from one sample sequenced in a study of tumor-infiltrating lymphocytes in primary liver carcinoma (dated by TCRdb to the late 2010s). Total RNA and DNA were co-extracted from about 19-30 mg of bulk tissue with the AllPrep DNA/RNA mini kit, without cell sorting. The reads were generated on an Illumina HiSeq 2500. Using a constant-region primer and ProtoScript II reverse transcriptase, TCRbeta-specific cDNA was reverse-transcribed from around 500 ng total RNA. TCRbeta libraries were built with three nested multiplex PCR rounds, a slightly modified ARM-PCR procedure. Each of the first two PCR rounds ran for around 11 cycles and used multiplex TRBV1-TRBV30 forward primers together with a Cbeta reverse primer. TCRdb took the public reads, trimmed them with fastp at Q25, ran MiXCR for clone calling and kept in-frame beta chains. Entries are consolidated by CDR3 protein sequence, retaining the most common genes and DNA. Within this sample are around 29,000 distinct CDR3 sequences, with roughly four fifths of them counted one time only. Roughly 38% of the sample comes from the top ten.

Material for sequencing was liver tumor tissue from sampling region 5. Read against the paper, the sample's cell subset or site label means: tumor region T5, tumor centre. Source of these receptors: a man in his forties with primary liver carcinoma and hepatitis B virus infection.

Remarks on this clonotype: Possible read error: a much larger clone is one base away. The chain couples TRBV7-2 to TRBJ1-2, with D perhaps matching TRBD1 (5 bases). Germline CDR1 reads SGHTA; CDR2 reads FQGNSA. This CDR3 has 16 amino acids. CDR3 sequence: CASSLDNRGAYYGYIF. CDR3 sequence (DNA): TGTGCCAGCAGCTTAGATAACCGGGGCGCTTACTATGGCTACATCTTC.

This chain uses TRBV4-3 with TRBJ2-2; 8 nucleotides match TRBD2. This CDR3 has 16 residues. The junction had 6 bases not matched to a gene; V was cut back by 2 bases and J by 4 bases. The germline gives CDR1 LGHNA, CDR2 YSLEER. In DNA, the CDR3 is TGCGCCAGCAGCCAAACACTAGCGGCTCCCACCGGGGAGCTGTTTTTT. Translation: CASSQTLAAPTGELFF.

The chain joins TRBV20-1 to TRBJ2-1; D call uncertain. The CDR3 covers 14 residues. V lost 4 bases, J lost 1 base, and 11 bases lay in between. The germline V gene has CDR1 DFQATT and CDR2 SNEGSKA (reference sequence). CDR3 nucleotides: TGCAGTGCTAACGGAGAGAGGTCCTACAATGAGCAGTTCTTC. This codes for CSANGERSYNEQFF.

Note on this clonotype: The CDR3 end shows no conserved phenylalanine or tryptophan, and so a read error is likely. Because the CDR3's place on the DNA is in doubt, the DNA is left out and the CDR3 is given as listed by TCRdb. The chain recombines TRBV6-1 with TRBJ2-3; the table's D call of TRBD2 was not tested on the DNA. The CDR3 numbers 16 amino acids, ends counted. The germline CDR1 and CDR2 sequences are MNHNS and SASEGT. CDR3 loop: CASSALGGSITDTRYL.

This chain uses TRBV29-1 with TRBJ2-7; D is possibly TRBD1 or TRBD2 (6 bases each). Germline CDR1 and CDR2: SQVTM and ANQGSEA. V was shortened by 6 bases and J by 4 bases, with 16 bases between the two germline ends. The CDR3 has 13 residues. The CDR3 loop reads CSVRDKGRYEQYF. The DNA of the CDR3 is TGCAGCGTGCGGGACAAGGGGCGGTACGAGCAGTACTTC.

Worth noting for this clonotype: The junction shows a germline mismatch at one end, possibly a read error. This sequence joins TRBV11-2 and TRBJ1-1; 7 bases are shared with TRBD1. CDR3 length: 13 amino acids. CDR1 and CDR2 (germline): SGHAT, FQNNGV. This CDR3 reads CVSSLESGGEAFF. CDR3 sequence (DNA): TGTGTCAGCAGCTTAGAGTCAGGGGGTGAAGCTTTCTTT.

In regard to this clonotype: The germline gene is not matched at one end of the junction; a read error may be the cause. The rearrangement joins TRBV29-1 to TRBJ2-5, with D possibly matching TRBD1 (8 bases). The CDR3 spans 14 residues. Germline-derived CDR1 and CDR2 are SQVTM and ANQGSEA. This CDR3 reads CSVGEQGGAGAQYF. The CDR3 DNA reads TGCAGCGTTGGGGAACAGGGGGGGGCTGGGGCCCAATACTTC.

Comment on this clonotype: Germline is not matched at one junction end, which may reflect a read error. This chain joins TRBV12-3 or TRBV12-4 and TRBJ1-6, with D hard to call. The CDR3 loop spans 12 amino acids. The CDR3 sequence: CASSLKNSPPRF. The CDR3 nucleotides are TGTGCCAGTAGTTTAAAGAATTCACCCCCCCGCTTT.

This clonotype was observed once. One end of the junction varies from germline; a read error may be responsible. The rearrangement joins TRBV11-2 to TRBJ2-2, with a possible D match to TRBD2 (6 bases). The CDR3 is 17 residues long. The germline CDR1 and CDR2 sequences are SGHAT and FQNNGV. The chain's CDR3 is CARILALGGANTGDLFF. CDR3 in DNA: TGTGCCCGCATCTTAGCATTAGGAGGGGCGAACACCGGGGACCTGTTTTTT.

About this clonotype itself: One end of the junction fails to match germline, which may point to a read error. The rearrangement links TRBV10-3 to TRBJ1-1; no definite D call. This CDR3 is 15 amino acids long. CDR1 and CDR2 from the germline V gene are ENHRY and SYGVKD. The CDR3, as DNA: TGTGCCATCAGTGAGTCTCGCGATATGAACACTGAATCTTTCTTT. It encodes CAISESRDMNTESFF.

The chain links TRBV29-1 to TRBJ2-5, with 12 bases aligning to TRBD2. The germline gives CDR1 SQVTM, CDR2 ANQGSEA. The CDR3 is made up of 17 amino acids. After removal of 2 bases from V and 3 bases from J, the junction contained 10 bases not matched to a gene. For the CDR3, the DNA is TGCAGCGTTGAAAGGTTGGCTAGCGGGAGGGTAGAAGAGACCCAGTACTTC. It encodes CSVERLASGRVEETQYF.

As concerns this clonotype: One end of the junction fails to match germline, which may point to a read error. CDR3 sequence reads: CANRDSNNVQFF. The CDR3 DNA sequence: TGTGCTAACCGGGACAGCAACAATGTGCAGTTCTTC. The J gene is TRBJ2-1, the V gene TRBV10-3; the match to TRBD1 covers 7 bases. The CDR3 consists of 12 residues. Germline CDR1 ENHRY, CDR2 SYGVKD.

As regards this clonotype: The germline gene is not matched at one end of the junction; a read error may be the cause. The chain links TRBV7-8 to TRBJ2-7; 8 nucleotides match TRBD2. The germline V gene has CDR1 SGHVS and CDR2 FQNEAQ. The CDR3 is 15 residues long. As DNA, the CDR3 is TGTGCCAGCAGCTTAGGTACGGGAGGGAACTACGAGCAGTATTTC. Translated, it gives CASSLGTGGNYEQYF. Drawing the rest from reference TRBV7-8 and TRBJ2-7, the complete variable domain is GAGVSQSPRYKVAKRGQDVALRCDPISGHVSLFWYQQALGQGPEFLTYFQNEAQLDKSGLPSDRFFAERPEGSVSTLKIQRTQQEDSAVYLCASSLGTGGNYEQYFGPGTRLTVT.

This clonotype was picked up many times. The chain is built from TRBV13 and TRBJ1-1; 7 bases agree with TRBD1. CDR1 and CDR2 (germline): PRHDT, FYEKMQ (reference sequence). The V and J ends lost 1 base and 5 bases, in that order; junction bases with no gene match: 1. CDR3 length: 13 residues. The CDR3 here is CASSLATGTEAFF. The CDR3 DNA is TGTGCCAGCAGCTTAGCGACAGGGACTGAAGCTTTCTTT.

Comments on this clonotype: A read error may produce the germline difference seen at one junction end. The V gene is TRBV4-2, the J gene TRBJ2-5; D gene unclear. The CDR3 consists of 13 residues. Germline CDR1 is LGHNA and CDR2 is YNFKEQ. The CDR3 reads CVSIQRIQETQYF. Here the CDR3 DNA reads TGTGTCAGCATCCAGAGGATCCAAGAGACCCAGTACTTC.

Regarding this clonotype: The junction departs from the called germline gene at one end, perhaps through a read error. The chain couples TRBV6-5 to TRBJ1-4, with D tentatively TRBD1 (5 bases). The CDR3 is 14 amino acids. CDR1 is MNHEY and CDR2 is SVGAGI in the germline V gene. CDR3 DNA: TGTGCCAGCAGTTCTTCAGGGAGGGATGAAGAACTGTTTTTT. It encodes CASSSSGRDEELFF.

This clonotype was observed many times. The chain uses TRBV7-9 and TRBJ2-3; perhaps TRBD2 as D (5 bases). V gave up 6 bases and J gave up 2 bases, with 12 bases separating them. Germline lookup yields CDR1 SEHNR and CDR2 FQNEAQ (reference sequence). This CDR3 is built from 14 residues. The CDR3 sequence is CASSSGLFTDTQYF. As DNA, the CDR3 is TGTGCCAGCAGTTCTGGACTTTTCACAGATACGCAGTATTTT.

Regarding this clonotype: At one of its ends the junction is not consistent with the germline gene, which may arise from a read error. V is TRBV4-1 and J is TRBJ1-2; 8 bases align to TRBD1. CDR1 is MGHRA, CDR2 YSYEKL, per germline. The CDR3 length is 14 residues. CDR3 DNA sequence: TGCGCCAGCAACCTGGGGGACAGGAACTATGGCTACGCCTTC. This encodes CASNLGDRNYGYAF.

As to this clonotype: The junction shows a germline mismatch at one end, possibly a read error. The chain carries TRBV4-3 and TRBJ2-3; D remains unclear. The J call may not be correct, given that the DNA end is closer to TRBJ1-5. The V gene's germline CDR1 is LGHNA and CDR2 YSLEER. CDR3 length: 15 residues. The CDR3 here is CARSQGVVLADTQHF. CDR3 in DNA: TGCGCCAGAAGCCAAGGAGTCGTCTTAGCAGATACACAGCATTTT.

Worth noting for this clonotype: Since no conserved phenylalanine or tryptophan closes the CDR3, a read error is the likely cause. It is unclear where the CDR3 begins or ends on the DNA, so no DNA is shown, and the CDR3 is as TCRdb lists it. This chain connects TRBV11-2 to TRBJ2-7. The CDR3 adds up to 13 amino acids, both ends counted. CDR1 is SGHAT and CDR2 is FQNNGV in the germline V gene. The CDR3 here is CASSASVAYEQCI.

As to this clonotype: A junction boundary mismatches the germline segment, possibly from a read error. The rearrangement joins TRBV30 to TRBJ2-2; a weak D match, TRBD2 (7 bases). The CDR3 spans 14 residues. Per germline, CDR1 GTSNPN and CDR2 SVGIG (reference sequence). Written as DNA, the CDR3 is TGTGCCTGGATCACCCGAGGGGGGGCCGGGGAGTTGTTCTTT. It codes for CAWITRGGAGELFF.

In this sample, this clonotype turned up many times. Given a much more abundant clone one base away, this may be a read error. DNA for the CDR3: TGCGCCAGCGGCCAAGCTCGAGGGGCCGTTAATTCACCCCTCCACTTT. Its protein is CASGQARGAVNSPLHF. V and J are TRBV4-3 and TRBJ1-6, with a possible D match to TRBD1 (5 bases). The CDR3 totals 16 residues. CDR1 is LGHNA, CDR2 YSLEER, per germline.

About this clonotype: Its ends do not fully match the called genes, so a read error is possible. The chain uses TRBV6-5 and TRBJ2-1; D is ambiguous. Per germline, CDR1 MNHEY and CDR2 SVGAGI. The CDR3 is made up of 13 amino acids. The chain's CDR3 is CVSRLTEEGEQFF. The CDR3 coding sequence is TGTGTCAGCAGACTTACAGAGGAAGGTGAGCAGTTCTTC.

Notes on this clonotype: Given the absence of the conserved phenylalanine or tryptophan at the CDR3 end, a read error is likely. This chain links TRBV5-4 with TRBJ2-1; 11 bases are a match to TRBD2. The CDR3 sequence is 15 residues long. Germline V gene data show CDR1 as SGHNT and CDR2 as YYREEE (reference sequence). The CDR3 reads CANSLSSGRHNEQFL. CDR3 bases: TGTGCCAACAGCTTGTCTAGCGGGAGGCACAATGAGCAGTTCTTA.

This clonotype was counted at least ten times. The chain couples TRBV6-2 or TRBV6-3 to TRBJ1-5; 10 bases line up with TRBD1. Germline CDR1 reads MNHEY; CDR2 reads SVGEGT. Losses at the gene ends were 7 bases for V and 5 bases for J; bases not matched to a gene: 2. The CDR3 consists of 13 residues. CDR3 amino acids: CASMDRGDQPQHF. In DNA form, the CDR3 reads TGTGCCAGCATGGACAGGGGGGATCAGCCCCAGCATTTT.

This clonotype was seen at least ten times. The chain uses TRBV5-1 and TRBJ2-7, with a tentative D call TRBD1 (7 bases). This CDR3 is built from 18 residues. The ends were cut back, 0 bases at V and 1 base at J, with 20 bases in the middle. Germline V gene sequence: CDR1 SGHRS, CDR2 YFSETQ. The CDR3 DNA is TGCGCCAGCAGCTTGGTTGGCGGTGGCGCGGGACAGTCCTACGAGCAGTACTTC. It encodes CASSLVGGGAGQSYEQYF. The variable domain in full, completed from reference TRBV5-1 and TRBJ2-7, reads KAGVTQTPRYLIKTRGQQVTLSCSPISGHRSVSWYQQTPGQGLQFLFEYFSETQRNKGNFPGRFSGRQFSNSRSEMNVSTLELGDSALYLCASSLVGGGAGQSYEQYFGPGTRLTVT.

This clonotype was counted a few times. The chain joins TRBV19 to TRBJ2-7; TRBD2 aligns across 11 bases. J was trimmed by 0 bases and V by 6 bases; bases with no gene match: 4. There are 15 residues in the CDR3. The V gene's germline CDR1 is LNHDA and CDR2 SQIVND (reference sequence). CDR3 region: CASSPGLAASYEQYF. The CDR3 region has the DNA TGTGCCAGTAGCCCGGGACTAGCGGCCTCCTACGAGCAGTACTTC.

The chain recombines TRBV11-2 with TRBJ2-7; weak D call: TRBD1 (5 bases). Germline CDR1 SGHAT, CDR2 FQNNGV. The CDR3 extends over 13 amino acids. CDR3 nucleotides: TGTGTCATCAACTTAGGCAGGGTGGGCGAGCAGTACTTC. Protein product: CVINLGRVGEQYF.

The chain joins TRBV10-3 to TRBJ2-1; TRBD2 might be the D (5 bases). Germline loops: CDR1 ENHRY, CDR2 SYGVKD. The length of the CDR3 is 11 residues. With 8 bases removed from V and 13 bases from J, the gap between germline ends came to 15 bases. As DNA, the CDR3 is TGTGCCATCCGTCATGACTATGGACAGTTCTTC. It specifies CAIRHDYGQFF.